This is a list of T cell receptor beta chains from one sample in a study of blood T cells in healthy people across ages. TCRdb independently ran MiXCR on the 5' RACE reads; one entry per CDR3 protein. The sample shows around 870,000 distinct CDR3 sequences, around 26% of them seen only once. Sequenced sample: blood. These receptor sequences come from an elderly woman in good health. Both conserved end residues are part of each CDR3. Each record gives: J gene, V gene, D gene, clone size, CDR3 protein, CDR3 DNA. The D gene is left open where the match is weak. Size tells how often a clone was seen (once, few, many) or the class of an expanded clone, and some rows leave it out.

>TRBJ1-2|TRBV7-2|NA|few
CASSYRRGGSTGGYTF
TGTGCCAGCAGCTACCGAAGAGGGGGGAGTACCGGCGGCTACACCTTC
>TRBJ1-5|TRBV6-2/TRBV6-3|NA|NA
CASSSGFGNQPQHF
TGTGCCAGCAGCTCAGGGTTTGGCAATCAGCCCCAGCATTTT
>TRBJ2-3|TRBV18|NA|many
CASSPGRADTQYF
TGTGCCAGCAGCCCAGGCAGGGCAGATACGCAGTATTTT
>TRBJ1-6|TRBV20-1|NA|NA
CSARDRSFLIGSPLHF
TGCAGTGCTAGAGATCGGTCGTTCCTTATAGGGTCACCCCTCCACTTT
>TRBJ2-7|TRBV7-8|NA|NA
CASSPRGAASSYEQYF
TGTGCCAGCAGCCCGAGGGGTGCGGCCAGCTCCTACGAGCAGTACTTC
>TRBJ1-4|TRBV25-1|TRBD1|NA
CASSWTGLSEKLFF
TGTGCCAGCAGCTGGACAGGGCTATCCGAAAAACTGTTTTTT
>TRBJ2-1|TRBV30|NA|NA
CAWSKGVEQFF
TGTGCCTGGAGTAAGGGGGTTGAGCAGTTCTTC
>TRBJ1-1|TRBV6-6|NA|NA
CACTGGRPEAFF
TGTGCCTGCACCGGGGGTAGGCCTGAAGCTTTCTTT
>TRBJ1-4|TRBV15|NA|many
CATSRATGLDEKLFF
TGTGCCACCAGCAGAGCTACAGGGTTAGATGAAAAACTGTTTTTT
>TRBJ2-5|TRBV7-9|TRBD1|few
CASSVYHRGSQETQYF
TGTGCCAGCAGCGTATATCACAGGGGTTCCCAAGAGACCCAGTACTTC
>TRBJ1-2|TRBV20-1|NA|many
CSARDRNRNYGYTF
TGCAGTGCTAGAGATCGTAACAGAAACTATGGCTACACCTTC
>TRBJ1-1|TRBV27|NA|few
CASSLSGWGRLNTEAFF
TGTGCCAGCAGTTTATCAGGTTGGGGACGGCTGAACACTGAAGCTTTCTTT
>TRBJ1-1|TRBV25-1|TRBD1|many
CASSWGTAEAFF
TGTGCCAGCAGCTGGGGGACAGCCGAAGCTTTCTTT
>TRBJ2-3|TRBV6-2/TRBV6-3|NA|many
CASTRAGTSRDTQYF
TGTGCCAGCACCCGTGCCGGGACCTCGAGAGATACGCAGTATTTT
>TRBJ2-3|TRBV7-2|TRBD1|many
CASSSGQGPTDTQYF
TGTGCCAGCAGCTCCGGACAGGGGCCCACAGATACGCAGTATTTT
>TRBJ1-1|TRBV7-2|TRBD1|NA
CASSLTGTGHTEAFF
TGTGCCAGCAGCTTGACCGGGACAGGACACACTGAAGCTTTCTTT
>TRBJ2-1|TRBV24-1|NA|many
CATRDRYEQFF
TGTGCCACGAGAGACAGGTATGAGCAGTTCTTC
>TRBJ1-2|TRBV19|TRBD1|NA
CASRDRGRIYGYTF
TGTGCCAGTAGGGACAGGGGGCGGATCTATGGCTACACCTTC
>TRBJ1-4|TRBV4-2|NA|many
CASSHSGTRGGKLFF
TGTGCCAGCAGCCATTCGGGGACCCGCGGTGGAAAACTGTTTTTT
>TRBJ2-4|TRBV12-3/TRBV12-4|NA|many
CASSLGQGKAKNIQYF
TGTGCCAGCAGTTTGGGACAAGGGAAAGCCAAAAACATTCAGTACTTC
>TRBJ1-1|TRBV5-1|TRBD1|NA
CASSPGPRQGNTEAFF
TGCGCCAGCAGCCCCGGGCCCCGACAGGGTAACACTGAAGCTTTCTTT
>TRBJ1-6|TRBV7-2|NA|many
CASSLGERAPLHF
TGTGCCAGCAGCTTAGGGGAAAGGGCGCCCCTCCACTTT
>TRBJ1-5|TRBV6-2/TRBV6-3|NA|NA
CASNLPSNQPQHF
TGTGCCAGCAATCTTCCCAGCAATCAGCCCCAGCATTTT
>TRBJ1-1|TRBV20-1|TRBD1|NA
CRADRSGTEAFF
TGCAGGGCGGACAGGTCCGGGACTGAAGCTTTCTTT
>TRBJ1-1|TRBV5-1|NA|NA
CASSFVIGSPEAFF
TGCGCCAGCAGCTTTGTTATAGGCAGCCCTGAAGCTTTCTTT
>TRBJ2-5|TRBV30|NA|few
CAWSVRGQTQYF
TGTGCCTGGAGTGTACGGGGTCAGACCCAGTACTTC
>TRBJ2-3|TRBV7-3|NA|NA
CASTNSPDTQYF
TGTGCCAGCACCAATTCCCCAGATACGCAGTATTTT
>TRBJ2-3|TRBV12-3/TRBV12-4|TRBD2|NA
CASSPSGGRTRTDTQYF
TGTGCCAGCAGTCCGAGCGGGGGTCGAACTAGAACAGATACGCAATATTTT
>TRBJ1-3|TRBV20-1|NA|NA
CSARDQGVAGNTIYF
TGCAGTGCTAGAGATCAGGGAGTAGCTGGAAACACCATATATTTT
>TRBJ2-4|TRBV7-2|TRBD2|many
CASSPGGIQYF
TGTGCCAGCAGCCCGGGAGGCATTCAGTACTTC
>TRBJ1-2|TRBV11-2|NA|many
CASSLQGPGYGYTF
TGTGCCAGCAGCTTACAGGGTCCCGGCTATGGCTACACCTTC
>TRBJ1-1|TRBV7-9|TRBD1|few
CASSWAGGTAEAFF
TGTGCCAGCAGCTGGGCAGGGGGAACGGCTGAAGCTTTCTTT
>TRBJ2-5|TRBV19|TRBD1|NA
CASKEQGSRETQYF
TGTGCCAGTAAGGAACAGGGGAGTCGGGAGACCCAGTACTTC
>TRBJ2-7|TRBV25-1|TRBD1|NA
CASSPSSPGQFTEQYF
TGTGCCAGCAGTCCCTCCTCACCGGGACAGTTTACGGAGCAGTACTTC
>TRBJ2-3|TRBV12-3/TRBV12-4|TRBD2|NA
CASSLCGGADTQYF
TGTGCCAGCAGTTTGTGCGGGGGGGCAGATACGCAGTATTTT
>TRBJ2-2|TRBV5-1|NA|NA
CASSSTGTLNTGELFF
TGCGCCAGCAGCTCAACCGGGACTCTGAACACCGGGGAGCTGTTTTTT
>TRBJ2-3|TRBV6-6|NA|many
CASSYARLGTDTQYF
TGTGCCAGCAGTTACGCGAGACTAGGGACAGATACGCAGTATTTT
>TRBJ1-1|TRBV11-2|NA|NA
CASSLEAGSTEAFF
TGTGCCAGCAGCTTAGAGGCAGGGAGCACTGAAGCTTTCTTT
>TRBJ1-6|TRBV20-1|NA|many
CSAREARNNSPLHF
TGCAGTGCTAGAGAGGCCAGAAATAATTCACCCCTCCACTTT
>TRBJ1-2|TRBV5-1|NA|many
CASSFQTQLDGYTF
TGCGCCAGCAGCTTCCAGACACAACTGGATGGCTACACCTTC
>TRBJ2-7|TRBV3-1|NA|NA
CASSRRESSYNEQYF
TGTGCCAGCAGCCGCAGGGAGAGCTCCTACAATGAGCAGTACTTC
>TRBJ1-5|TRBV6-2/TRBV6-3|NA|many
CASSYRSSFSNQPQHF
TGTGCCAGCAGTTACAGGTCATCCTTCAGCAATCAGCCCCAGCATTTT
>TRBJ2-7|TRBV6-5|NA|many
CASSYGVRQYF
TGTGCCAGCAGTTACGGGGTGAGGCAGTACTTC
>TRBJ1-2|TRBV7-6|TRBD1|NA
CASSLDTGTAYYGYTF
TGTGCCAGCAGCTTAGATACCGGGACAGCCTACTATGGCTACACCTTC
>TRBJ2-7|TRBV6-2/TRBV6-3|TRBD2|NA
CASSKLAVPSNEQYF
TGTGCCAGCAGTAAACTAGCGGTCCCCTCCAATGAGCAGTACTTC
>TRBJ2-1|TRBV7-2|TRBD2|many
CASSIPSGGYNEQFF
TGTGCCAGCAGCATCCCTAGCGGGGGTTACAATGAGCAGTTCTTC
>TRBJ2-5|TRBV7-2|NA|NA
CASSLWRERETQYF
TGTGCCAGCAGCCTCTGGAGGGAAAGAGAGACCCAGTACTTC
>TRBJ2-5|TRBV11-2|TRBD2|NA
CASSLGVSPGGLAEQYQETQYF
TGTGCCAGCAGCTTAGGGGTATCGCCTGGGGGACTAGCGGAGCAGTACCAAGAGACCCAGTACTTC
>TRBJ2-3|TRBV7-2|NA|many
CASSFVRADTQYF
TGTGCCAGCAGCTTCGTGAGGGCAGATACGCAGTATTTT
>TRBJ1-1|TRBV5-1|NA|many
CASSLLGNTEAFF
TGCGCCAGCAGCTTATTGGGGAACACTGAAGCTTTCTTT